This T cell receptor beta chain was profiled in a study of blood T cell repertoires in COVID-19. The CDR3 extends over 14 amino acids. V was trimmed by 2 bases and J by 1 base, leaving 8 bases between them. Germline CDR1 is SGHAT and CDR2 is FQNNGV. The assay was immunoSEQ multiplex PCR, and TCRdb's table has in-frame clones only and misses some. There are about 180,000 clones in the sample; roughly 85% occur only once, and 2.5% to 3.5% lies in the top ten. The TCR sequence derives from a man aged 55 to 70 with acute or convalescent COVID-19. The sequenced material came from peripheral blood. The chain uses TRBV11-2 and TRBJ2-5, with D possibly matching TRBD1 (6 bases). The CDR3 loop is CASSLQGSQETQYF. The CDR3 DNA is TGTGCCAGCAGCTTACAGGGGTCCCAAGAGACCCAGTACTTC.